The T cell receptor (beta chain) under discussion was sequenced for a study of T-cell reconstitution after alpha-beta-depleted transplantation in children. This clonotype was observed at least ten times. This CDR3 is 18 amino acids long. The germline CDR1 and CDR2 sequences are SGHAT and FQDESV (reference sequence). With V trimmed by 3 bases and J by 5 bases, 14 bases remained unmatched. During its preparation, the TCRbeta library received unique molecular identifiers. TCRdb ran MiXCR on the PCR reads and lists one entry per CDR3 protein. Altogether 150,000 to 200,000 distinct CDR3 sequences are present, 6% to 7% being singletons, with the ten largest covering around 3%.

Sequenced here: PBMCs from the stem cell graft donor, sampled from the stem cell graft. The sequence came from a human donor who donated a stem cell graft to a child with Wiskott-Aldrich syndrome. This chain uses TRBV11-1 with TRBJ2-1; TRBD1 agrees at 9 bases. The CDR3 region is CASSFDLGTGLRDNEQFF. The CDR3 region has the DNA TGTGCCAGCAGCTTTGATCTTGGGACAGGGCTTCGGGACAATGAGCAGTTCTTC.